This paragraph covers one T cell receptor beta chain sequence. As it was prepared, the TCRbeta library received unique molecular identifiers. TCRdb itself ran the PCR reads through MiXCR, one entry per CDR3 protein. This table has 800,000 to 1,000,000 distinct CDR3 sequences, roughly 29% appearing once. The sample comes from a study of T-cell reconstitution after alpha-beta-depleted transplantation in children. Trimming took 4 bases from V and 2 from J, leaving 21 bases between them. The CDR3 covers 18 residues. CDR1 and CDR2 (germline): LGHDT, YNNKEL (reference sequence). V gene TRBV3-1 combines with J gene TRBJ1-3; possible D gene TRBD1, 5 bases. This specimen was PBMCs, mostly from graft donor cells, taken 360 days after TCRalphabeta/CD19-depleted stem cell transplant. The sequence was collected from a boy under two years old who had a stem cell transplant for SCID, so the T cells may come from the graft donor. The CDR3 is CASSLRRGGSSTGNTIYF. CDR3 nucleotides: TGTGCCAGCAGCCTAAGGCGGGGCGGGTCCTCCACTGGAAACACCATATATTTT. Full variable domain (remainder filled in from reference TRBV3-1 and TRBJ1-3): DTAVSQTPKYLVTQMGNDKSIKCEQNLGHDTMYWYKQDSKKFLKIMFSYNNKELIINETVPNRFSPKSPDKAHLNLHINSLELGDSAVYFCASSLRRGGSSTGNTIYFGEGSWLTVV.